Presented here are 17 T cell receptor beta chains from one specimen sequenced in a study of human T cells and chemical hapten exposure. Time point of the sample: patch test 1, 2 weeks after DPC sensitization. Specified treatment: therapeutic diphenylcyclopropenone sensitization with weekly scalp DPC. TCRdb analysed the RACE reads with MiXCR anew, one entry per CDR3 protein. Of 380,000 or so distinct CDR3 sequences in the sample, about 4.4% are singletons; the top ten hold about 2.2%. Sequencing was performed on whole blood, taken in connection with sensitization to the hapten diphenylcyclopropenone (DPC). The receptor source for this set is a woman aged 50 to 60 with alopecia areata. Some clones in this sample may be carry-over from other donors' samples.

In this sample, this clonotype turned up many times. The chain is built from TRBV5-1 and TRBJ2-7; D remains ambiguous. Trimming removed 4 bases from V and 6 bases from J, with 8 bases in between. This CDR3 is built from 11 residues. Germline V gene data show CDR1 as SGHRS and CDR2 as YFSETQ. The CDR3 reads CASSLKGEQYF. CDR3 nucleotide sequence: TGCGCCAGCAGCCTTAAGGGCGAGCAGTACTTC.

Concerning this clonotype: It may be a read error: a sequence one base away is much more abundant. The chain employs TRBV11-2 and TRBJ2-7; 7 bases align to TRBD1. Germline lookup yields CDR1 SGHAT and CDR2 FQNNGV. The CDR3 is made up of 16 amino acids. V was clipped by 4 bases and J by 4 bases; unmatched bases: 13. CDR3 DNA sequence: TGTGCCAGCAGCTCATACTTGGGGACAGCTGATTACGAGCAGTACTTC. Translating it yields CASSSYLGTADYEQYF.

This clonotype was seen a handful of times. The chain uses TRBV29-1 and TRBJ1-1; 7 bases line up with TRBD1. With V trimmed by 7 bases and J by 0 bases, 8 bases remained unmatched. This CDR3 has 14 amino acids. Germline assignment: CDR1 SQVTM and CDR2 ANQGSEA. DNA for the CDR3: TGCAGCGCGATGGGGACAGTCATGAACACTGAAGCTTTCTTT. Translated: CSAMGTVMNTEAFF.

This clonotype has at least ten counts. V gene TRBV6-9 combines with J gene TRBJ1-6; perhaps TRBD1 as D (5 bases). Germline values: CDR1 MNHGY, CDR2 SVAAGI. This CDR3 is built from 12 residues. V lost 6 bases and J lost 9, with 9 bases in between. DNA of the CDR3: TGTGCCAGCAGAACAGGCGGTTCACCCCTCCACTTT. Residues: CASRTGGSPLHF.

This clonotype has a handful of counts. The chain joins TRBV30 to TRBJ1-3; no firm D call. Trimming left V 1 base short and J 1 base short, with 8 bases between. This CDR3 comprises 14 residues. Per the germline V gene, CDR1 is GTSNPN and CDR2 is SVGIG (reference sequence). The CDR3 DNA reads as TGTGCCTGGAGTGATCCGGGATCTGGAAACACCATATATTTT. It encodes CAWSDPGSGNTIYF.

This clonotype appeared many times. V is TRBV20-1 and J is TRBJ2-6, with D possibly being TRBD1 (6 bases). Trimming pared 6 bases from V and 12 bases from J, leaving 18 bases between. This CDR3 is built from 13 residues. In germline, CDR1 is DFQATT, CDR2 SNEGSKA (reference sequence). The CDR3 sequence: CSARDNLVPVLTF. The DNA of the CDR3 is TGCAGTGCAAGGGACAACCTGGTCCCCGTCCTGACTTTC.

The chain links TRBV7-2 to TRBJ1-3; perhaps TRBD1 as D (5 bases). Between the trimmed V and J ends, which lost 2 bases and 3 bases, there was a span of 8 bases. The germline V gene encodes CDR1 SGHTA and CDR2 FQGNSA. The CDR3 covers 14 residues. The CDR3 nucleotides are TGTGCCAGCAGCTTAAGGGGTATTGGAAACACCATATATTTT. Translated, it gives CASSLRGIGNTIYF.

This clonotype was recorded many times. The chain links TRBV5-1 to TRBJ2-3; 7 bases are shared with TRBD2. The CDR3 contains 14 residues. V lost 3 bases to trimming and J lost 2 bases; unmatched junction nucleotides: 3. Per the germline V gene, CDR1 is SGHRS and CDR2 is YFSETQ. The CDR3 region has the DNA TGCGCCAGCAGCTCGCTAGCGGACACAGATACGCAGTATTTT. Residues: CASSSLADTDTQYF.

The table lists this clonotype with a few counts. The gene calls are TRBV25-1 and TRBJ2-5; no firm D call. Trimming removed 2 bases from V and 7 bases from J, with 8 bases in between. The CDR3 extends over 12 amino acids. Germline V lookup: CDR1 MGHDK, CDR2 SYGVNS. For the CDR3, the DNA is TGTGCCAGCAGTGAACCCCACGGGACCCAGTACTTC. Its protein is CASSEPHGTQYF.

This clonotype came up many times. V is TRBV5-1 and J is TRBJ2-5, with 8 bases identical to TRBD1. Per germline, CDR1 SGHRS and CDR2 YFSETQ. The CDR3 is 15 residues long. Trimming at V came to 4 bases and at J to 2 bases, leaving 7 bases not matched to a gene. The CDR3 is CASSRLQGDQETQYF. CDR3 coding DNA: TGCGCCAGCAGCAGATTACAGGGGGATCAAGAGACCCAGTACTTC.

This clonotype was counted at least ten times. The chain links TRBV5-6 to TRBJ2-3; TRBD1 matches 7 bases. The CDR3 totals 17 residues. The V segment lost 4 bases and the J segment 4 bases; nucleotides outside the gene matches: 15. CDR1 and CDR2 (germline): SGHDT, YYEEEE. CDR3 DNA: TGTGCCAGCAGCCTACAAAACAGGGGAGAGTATGCAGATACGCAGTATTTT. As protein: CASSLQNRGEYADTQYF.

The chain recombines TRBV10-3 with TRBJ2-1, with D uncertain. The CDR3 has 11 amino acids. With 2 bases removed from V and 10 bases from J, the gap between germline ends came to 6 bases. The germline CDR1 and CDR2 sequences are ENHRY and SYGVKD. This CDR3 is CAISEGSEQFF. CDR3 coding DNA: TGTGCCATCAGTGAGGGTTCAGAGCAGTTCTTC.

This clonotype was counted at least ten times. The chain uses TRBV12-3 or TRBV12-4 and TRBJ2-2; D call uncertain. The CDR3 has 14 amino acids. Trimming cost V 3 bases and J 6 bases, with 11 bases left between them. In nucleotides, the CDR3 is TGTGCCAGCAGTTTTGCCCGTAGGTCCGGGGAGCTGTTTTTT. Its translation is CASSFARRSGELFF.

In its sample, this clonotype was seen many times. The chain carries TRBV7-2 and TRBJ2-7; 11 bases fit TRBD2. This CDR3 is built from 17 residues. CDR1 and CDR2 (germline): SGHTA, FQGNSA. The trim removed 0 bases at V and 4 bases at J, leaving 8 bases unmatched. CDR3 region: CASSLASGGAWLYEQYF. Here the CDR3 DNA reads TGTGCCAGCAGCTTAGCTAGCGGGGGGGCCTGGTTGTACGAGCAGTACTTC.

The V gene is TRBV7-2, the J gene TRBJ2-3, with D possibly being TRBD2 (6 bases). From germline, CDR1 is SGHTA and CDR2 FQGNSA. V lost 0 bases to trimming and J lost 0 bases, with 10 bases between them. This CDR3 contains 16 residues. CDR3 region: CASSLAAGSSTDTQYF. The DNA for the CDR3 is TGTGCCAGCAGCTTAGCGGCGGGGTCTAGCACAGATACGCAGTATTTT.

This clonotype occurred a few times. This chain joins TRBV7-2 and TRBJ1-4; 7 bases are a match to TRBD1. Looked up from germline, CDR1 is SGHTA and CDR2 is FQGNSA. Germline trimming cut 4 bases from V and 3 bases from J; bases unmatched to any gene: 2. The CDR3 has 14 amino acids. In DNA, the CDR3 is TGTGCCAGCAGCTCAGGGGGGCCTAATGAAAAACTGTTTTTT. Translating gives CASSSGGPNEKLFF.

This clonotype came up a few times. The rearrangement uses TRBV7-9 and TRBJ2-1, with D possibly matching TRBD2 (7 bases). Deletions cut 5 bases from V and 16 bases from J, with 18 bases between. The CDR3 has 12 residues. Per the germline V gene, CDR1 is SEHNR and CDR2 is FQNEAQ (reference sequence). The CDR3 spells CASSPGEGEGFF. DNA for the CDR3: TGTGCCAGCAGCCCTGGGGAGGGGGAAGGATTCTTC.